Each of the 10 T cell receptor beta chains below was sequenced from the same sample in a study of PD-1 blockade in classical Hodgkin lymphoma. The protocol was immunoSEQ multiplex PCR, while the TCRdb copy is restricted to in-frame clones and leaves out a portion. This sample has about 34,000 clones, with 76% found just once. Every single patient, without exception, relapsed after autologous stem cell transplantation, and brentuximab vedotin exposure varied. The sequences come from peripheral blood mononuclear cells (PBMCs), collected before the second cycle of nivolumab. Receptors were obtained from a human donor with classical Hodgkin lymphoma.

The chain couples TRBV6-1 to TRBJ2-7; D tentatively fits TRBD1 or TRBD2 (5 bases each). The germline V and J ends were trimmed by 6 bases and 3 bases, with 12 bases remaining between them. The CDR3 has 13 residues. CDR1 is MNHNS and CDR2 is SASEGT in the germline V gene. The CDR3 is CASSTGPSYEQYF. CDR3 in DNA: TGTGCCAGCAGCACGGGACCCAGCTACGAGCAGTACTTC.

The V and J genes are TRBV7-2 and TRBJ2-3; 7 bases match TRBD1. Germline CDR1 and CDR2: SGHTA and FQGNSA. This CDR3 spans 15 amino acids. Trimming took 6 bases from V and 5 from J; bases not matched to a gene: 11. CDR3 region: CASRQGGRVGDTQYF. CDR3 nucleotides: TGTGCCAGCAGACAAGGGGGCAGGGTAGGAGATACGCAGTATTTT.

The V and J genes are TRBV4-1 and TRBJ2-3; TRBD2 agrees at 7 bases. The CDR3 has 16 amino acids. CDR1 and CDR2 from the germline V gene are MGHRA and YSYEKL. J was trimmed by 2 bases and V by 1 base; bases with no gene match: 6. The CDR3 loop is CASSQGPAGVTDTQYF. CDR3 coding DNA: TGCGCCAGCAGCCAAGGACCGGCGGGGGTCACAGATACGCAGTATTTT.

This rearrangement joins TRBV11-2 to TRBJ2-7; 7 nucleotides line up with TRBD1. V lost 1 base and J lost 2; bases outside the gene matches: 5. Germline CDR1 and CDR2: SGHAT and FQNNGV. The CDR3 consists of 15 residues. CDR3 region: CASSLVGTVAYEQYF. Written as DNA, the CDR3 is TGTGCCAGCAGCTTAGTGGGGACAGTAGCCTACGAGCAGTACTTC. Filled out from reference TRBV11-2 and TRBJ2-7, the complete variable domain reads EAGVAQSPRYKIIEKRQSVAFWCNPISGHATLYWYQQILGQGPKLLIQFQNNGVVDDSQLPKDRFSAERLKGVDSTLKIQPAKLEDSAVYLCASSLVGTVAYEQYFGPGTRLTVT.

This chain joins TRBV7-9 and TRBJ2-7; 7 bases are a match to TRBD1. This CDR3 is built from 12 residues. The V and J ends lost 8 bases and 5 bases, in that order; junction bases with no gene match: 6. CDR1 is SEHNR and CDR2 is FQNEAQ in the germline V gene (reference sequence). CDR3 sequence reads: CASGTALDEQYF. The DNA for the CDR3 is TGTGCCAGCGGGACAGCTTTAGACGAGCAGTACTTC. Full variable domain (remainder filled in from reference TRBV7-9 and TRBJ2-7): DTGVSQNPRHKITKRGQNVTFRCDPISEHNRLYWYRQTLGQGPEFLTYFQNEAQLEKSRLLSDRFSAERPKGSFSTLEIQRTEQGDSAMYLCASGTALDEQYFGPGTRLTVT.

The chain carries TRBV4-3 and TRBJ2-6; D is undetermined. Trimming stripped 0 bases from V and 4 bases from J, with 10 bases between. Germline V gene lookup returns CDR1 LGHNA and CDR2 YSLEER. CDR3 length equals 16 residues. This CDR3 reads CASSQDWQPGANVLTF. The CDR3 DNA follows: TGCGCCAGCAGCCAAGATTGGCAGCCCGGGGCCAACGTCCTGACTTTC.

J is TRBJ2-7 and V is TRBV27; TRBD1 might be the D (6 bases). The CDR3 runs to 15 residues. Germline assignment: CDR1 MNHEY and CDR2 SMNVEV (reference sequence). V lost 4 bases, J lost 1 base, and 14 bases lay in between. DNA of the CDR3: TGTGCCAGCAGTTCCACGACAGGTATTTCCTACGAGCAGTACTTC. This sequence encodes CASSSTTGISYEQYF.

The chain recombines TRBV7-8 with TRBJ2-7; 11 bases are shared with TRBD2. The CDR3 runs to 16 residues. Germline trimming cut 2 bases from V and 3 bases from J; bases unmatched to any gene: 6. Germline V gives CDR1 SGHVS, CDR2 FQNEAQ. This chain's CDR3 is CASSLLGLAGGYEQYF. CDR3 in DNA: TGTGCCAGCAGCTTACTAGGACTAGCGGGTGGCTACGAGCAGTACTTC.

The gene calls are TRBV5-4 and TRBJ2-2; 10 bases align to TRBD1. CDR1 is SGHNT, CDR2 YYREEE, per germline (reference sequence). CDR3 length: 15 amino acids. V was clipped by 3 bases and J by 7 bases; unmatched bases: 6. CDR3 coding DNA: TGTGCCAGCAGCTCTGGGACAGGGGAAATCGGGGAGCTGTTTTTT. This encodes CASSSGTGEIGELFF.

This clone has just a few counts. This chain links TRBV7-8 with TRBJ1-3; D gene uncertain. Trimming stripped 6 bases from V and 0 bases from J, with 18 bases between. The CDR3 is made up of 17 amino acids. CDR1 and CDR2 (germline): SGHVS, FQNEAQ. The DNA of the CDR3 is TGTGCCAGCAGGCCGGGGTTCGGCGCCAACTCTGGAAACACCATATATTTT. Translated: CASRPGFGANSGNTIYF.